This T cell receptor (beta chain) stems from a study of CD8 T cells in Susac syndrome. CDR3 length equals 17 residues. CDR1 and CDR2 (germline): SGDLS, YYNGEE. V lost 2 bases and J lost 1; bases outside the gene matches: 7. When the RNA was reverse transcribed, random hexamers were used with an input of about 0.5 to 1 ug. With immunoSEQ multiplex PCR, TCR beta CDR3 was amplified across 54 Vbeta and 13 Jbeta. TCRdb reprocessed the immunoSEQ multiplex PCR reads with MiXCR, giving one entry per CDR3 protein. The sample includes approximately 140,000 distinct CDR3 sequences, around 95% of them seen just once.

This receptor was taken from a human donor with multiple sclerosis. This chain links TRBV9 with TRBJ2-5; 11 bases align to TRBD2. Sequencing was done on a sample of CD4+ T cells from PBMCs. The CDR3 spells CASSVDPSGGLQETQYF. The CDR3 DNA sequence: TGTGCCAGCAGCGTCGATCCTAGCGGGGGGCTCCAAGAGACCCAGTACTTC.